Listed here are 15 T cell receptor beta chains from one sample, sequenced in a study of cytomegalovirus exposure and HLA in healthy donors. Data came from immunoSEQ multiplex PCR; TCRdb stores just in-frame clones and leaves some out. Counted here are 90,000 or so clones, roughly 85% occurring once; the ten biggest clones make up 20% to 25%. The sample comprised PBMCs. The receptors originated from a man aged 18 to 35 in good health and CMV-seropositive.

This chain joins TRBV5-1 and TRBJ2-3; 14 positions match TRBD2. The CDR3 runs 17 residues. CDR1 is SGHRS and CDR2 is YFSETQ in the germline V gene. V shed 4 bases, J shed 5 bases, and the junction held 9 bases outside the gene matches. The CDR3 sequence is CASSRNGLAGGEDTQYF. CDR3 DNA: TGCGCCAGCAGCCGAAATGGACTAGCGGGAGGCGAAGATACGCAGTATTTT.

The chain joins TRBV28 to TRBJ2-5; 7 positions agree with TRBD1. Looked up from germline, CDR1 is MDHEN and CDR2 is SYDVKM. V was clipped by 6 bases and J by 2 bases; unmatched bases: 9. CDR3 size: 15 residues. The CDR3 reads CASRPGQNYQETQYF. The CDR3 DNA is TGTGCCAGCAGACCGGGACAGAATTATCAAGAGACCCAGTACTTC.

The chain links TRBV6-1 to TRBJ2-7; D is perhaps TRBD1 (6 bases). V was shortened by 2 bases and J by 2 bases, with 7 bases between the two germline ends. The CDR3 covers 13 residues. Looked up from germline, CDR1 is MNHNS and CDR2 is SASEGT. CDR3 in amino acids: CASSEWGPYEQYV. The CDR3 nucleotides read TGTGCCAGCAGTGAATGGGGGCCCTACGAGCAGTACGTC.

The chain joins TRBV28 to TRBJ2-7, with D possibly TRBD1 on 6 matching bases. Between the trimmed V and J ends, which lost 2 bases and 0 bases, there was a span of 20 bases. The CDR3 consists of 18 residues. Germline V CDR1 and CDR2: MDHEN, SYDVKM. DNA for the CDR3: TGTGCCAGCAGTTTACCCACCGCCGACAGGTTGGGCTCCTACGAGCAGTACTTC. Protein: CASSLPTADRLGSYEQYF.

V and J are TRBV28 and TRBJ1-1; TRBD1 matches 10 bases. CDR1 and CDR2 (germline): MDHEN, SYDVKM. The trim removed 4 bases at V and 5 bases at J, leaving 7 bases unmatched. The CDR3 contains 15 residues. The CDR3 loop is CASSSNGQGGTEAFF. For the CDR3, the DNA is TGTGCCAGCAGTTCAAACGGACAGGGGGGGACTGAAGCTTTCTTT.

Here the CDR3 reads CASSGSGTVWGLNQPQHF. Here the CDR3 DNA reads TGTGCCAGTAGTGGATCCGGGACCGTTTGGGGGCTTAATCAGCCCCAGCATTTT. V and J are TRBV19 and TRBJ1-5, with D maybe TRBD1 (6 bases). V was clipped by 5 bases and J by 4 bases, with 24 bases between them. Per germline, CDR1 LNHDA and CDR2 SQIVND (reference sequence). The CDR3 length is 18 residues.

This clone was counted a few times. This chain uses TRBV18 with TRBJ1-2, with D hard to call. In germline, CDR1 is KGHSH, CDR2 LQKENI. The CDR3 covers 14 residues. Trimming removed 5 bases at V and 2 bases at J, with 12 bases between. Here the CDR3 reads CASSDDTMNYGYTF. CDR3 DNA sequence: TGTGCCAGCTCAGACGACACGATGAACTATGGCTACACCTTC.

This chain links TRBV11-2 with TRBJ2-1; 7 bases are shared with TRBD2. Per the germline V gene, CDR1 is SGHAT and CDR2 is FQNNGV. The CDR3 is 14 amino acids. The J segment lost 12 bases and the V segment lost 1 base, leaving 9 bases of the junction unmatched. CDR3 residues: CASSLAGGPRRQFF. In DNA, the CDR3 is TGTGCCAGCAGCTTAGCGGGAGGACCGCGGCGGCAGTTCTTC.

This chain connects TRBV28 to TRBJ1-1; weak D call: TRBD1 (5 bases). V shed 6 bases and J shed 0 bases, with 17 bases lying between them. Germline CDR1 reads MDHEN; CDR2 reads SYDVKM. The CDR3 sequence is 16 residues long. The CDR3: CASSLATTELNTEAFF. The CDR3, as DNA: TGTGCCAGCAGCTTAGCGACGACAGAATTGAACACTGAAGCTTTCTTT.

The chain links TRBV28 to TRBJ2-3; 12 nucleotides agree with TRBD2. V trimming: 6 bases; J trimming: 6 bases; junction bases outside the gene matches: 4. The CDR3 covers 14 residues. Germline CDR1 MDHEN, CDR2 SYDVKM. The CDR3, as DNA: TGTGCCAGCAGCCCGACTAGCGGGAGTGATACGCAGTATTTT. Its protein product is CASSPTSGSDTQYF.

This rearrangement joins TRBV4-1 to TRBJ1-1, with D perhaps matching TRBD1 (5 bases). Trimming removed 3 bases from V and 0 bases from J, with 11 bases in between. Germline-derived CDR1 and CDR2 are MGHRA and YSYEKL. The CDR3 runs to 15 residues. CDR3 residues: CASSQSGHLNTEAFF. The CDR3, as DNA: TGCGCCAGCAGCCAGTCCGGACACTTGAACACTGAAGCTTTCTTT.

J is TRBJ2-2 and V is TRBV5-6; D might be TRBD1 (7 bases). The CDR3 contains 14 residues. Germline assignment: CDR1 SGHDT and CDR2 YYEEEE. Trimming took off 3 bases at V and 5 bases at J, with 11 bases between the two ends. For the CDR3, the DNA is TGTGCCAGCAGCTCAGGGGGGAGAACCGGGGAGCTGTTTTTT. The encoded protein is CASSSGGRTGELFF. The complete variable domain, with remaining parts taken from reference TRBV5-6 and TRBJ2-2, reads DAGVTQSPTHLIKTRGQQVTLRCSPKSGHDTVSWYQQALGQGPQFIFQYYEEEERQRGNFPDRFSGHQFPNYSSELNVNALLLGDSALYLCASSSGGRTGELFFGEGSRLTVL.

This chain connects TRBV2 to TRBJ2-1; the match to TRBD2 covers 8 bases. The CDR3 has 14 amino acids. CDR1 and CDR2 from the germline V gene are SNHLY and FYNNEI. V lost 5 bases to trimming and J lost 11 bases; unmatched junction nucleotides: 11. In DNA form, the CDR3 reads TGTGCCAGCAGTAAGACTAGCGATGCACTACAGCAGTTCTTC. Its protein product is CASSKTSDALQQFF.

This sequence joins TRBV6-1 and TRBJ1-5, with no clear D. CDR3 size: 18 residues. Germline V gene data show CDR1 as MNHNS and CDR2 as SASEGT. V lost 2 bases, J lost 1 base, and 18 bases lay in between. The CDR3 is CASSEYRGGFGSNQPQHF. The CDR3 DNA reads TGTGCCAGCAGTGAATATCGGGGAGGGTTTGGAAGCAATCAGCCCCAGCATTTT.

This clone was counted once. The chain combines TRBV27 with TRBJ2-1, with 11 bases fitting TRBD2. V lost 2 bases and J lost 7; bases outside the gene matches: 19. The CDR3 has 20 residues. Per germline, CDR1 MNHEY and CDR2 SMNVEV (reference sequence). CDR3 sequence (DNA): TGTGCCAGCAGTTTAGGTCCCTCCTCATTAGCGGGAGGGCCCATGAATGAGCAGTTCTTC. This codes for CASSLGPSSLAGGPMNEQFF.